A single sample gave rise to the 21 T cell receptor beta chains below, sequenced in a study of blood T cells in healthy people across ages. The use of a sample-barcoded 5' primer and a J-beta primer mix characterized a second PCR of about 6 to 11 cycles. TCRdb ran MiXCR on the 5' RACE reads and lists one entry per CDR3 protein. The sample lists roughly 650,000 distinct CDR3 sequences, about 30% seen once, with roughly 14% in the top ten. The sequencing sample was made of blood. The source is a woman over 75 in good health.

The table lists this clonotype with many counts. The chain is built from TRBV7-3 and TRBJ2-1, with a possible D match to TRBD2 (7 bases). Germline assignment: CDR1 SGHTA and CDR2 FQGTGA. V was pared by 8 bases and J by 7 bases, with 15 bases between. CDR3 length: 13 amino acids. This CDR3 is CASAGANLNEQFF. The CDR3 nucleotides read TGTGCCAGCGCGGGGGCGAATTTAAATGAGCAGTTCTTC.

Many counts were recorded for this clonotype. This sequence joins TRBV5-1 and TRBJ2-1; D gene unclear. The V gene lost 6 bases and the J gene lost 2 bases, with 12 bases spanning the gap. This CDR3 contains 14 residues. In germline, CDR1 is SGHRS, CDR2 YFSETQ. The DNA for the CDR3 is TGCGCCAGCAACCAAGGGCAGGCCTACAATGAGCAGTTCTTC. It translates to CASNQGQAYNEQFF.

In this sample, this clonotype turned up many times. V gene TRBV20-1 combines with J gene TRBJ2-7; 9 nucleotides align to TRBD1. With 0 bases clipped from V and 3 bases from J, the junction kept 6 bases outside the gene matches. This CDR3 contains 15 residues. Per the germline V gene, CDR1 is DFQATT and CDR2 is SNEGSKA (reference sequence). Written as DNA, the CDR3 is TGCAGTGCTAGAGACCAGGACAGGGGCCTCTACGAGCAGTACTTC. Amino acid sequence: CSARDQDRGLYEQYF.

This clonotype was counted only a few times. The chain is built from TRBV6-1 and TRBJ2-1; D not resolved. Germline-derived CDR1 and CDR2 are MNHNS and SASEGT. CDR3 size: 15 residues. V lost 4 bases to trimming and J lost 7 bases, with 17 bases between them. CDR3 protein: CASSARVRLQNEQFF. CDR3 nucleotide sequence: TGTGCCAGCAGTGCAAGAGTTCGACTGCAAAATGAGCAGTTCTTC.

This clonotype has more than one count but fewer than ten. The J gene is TRBJ2-1, the V gene TRBV20-1, with D possibly being TRBD2 (6 bases). The J call may be wrong; the DNA end is better matched by TRBJ2-7. This CDR3 is 18 amino acids long. CDR1 and CDR2 from the germline V gene are DFQATT and SNEGSKA (reference sequence). The CDR3 sequence is CSASAGAGLSSSYNEQYF. In nucleotides, the CDR3 is TGCAGTGCTAGTGCTGGTGCGGGGCTATCGAGCTCCTACAATGAGCAGTACTTC.

Ten or more counts support this clonotype. The chain couples TRBV2 to TRBJ2-3; possibly TRBD1 for D (6 bases). The germline V and J ends were trimmed by 6 bases and 3 bases, with 13 bases remaining between them. Germline loops: CDR1 SNHLY, CDR2 FYNNEI. The CDR3 is made up of 14 amino acids. The DNA of the CDR3 is TGTGCCAGCAGAACAGGGCTGCGGACAGATACGCAGTATTTT. Amino acid sequence: CASRTGLRTDTQYF.

This clonotype has ten or more counts. The CDR3: CASSLRETETQYF. As DNA, the CDR3 is TGCGCCAGCAGCTTGCGGGAAACGGAGACCCAGTACTTC. The V call is TRBV5-1, the J call TRBJ2-5; tentative D call: TRBD2 (5 bases). Germline loops: CDR1 SGHRS, CDR2 YFSETQ. This CDR3 has 13 amino acids. Trimming pared 1 base from V and 5 bases from J, leaving 9 bases between.

The chain carries TRBV20-1 and TRBJ1-5; TRBD1 aligns across 7 bases. CDR3 length: 14 amino acids. Looked up from germline, CDR1 is DFQATT and CDR2 is SNEGSKA (reference sequence). V lost 5 bases and J lost 4; bases outside the gene matches: 8. Here the CDR3 DNA reads TGCAGTGCTTGGGGACAGTTAAGGAATCAGCCCCAGCATTTT. Translated: CSAWGQLRNQPQHF.

In regard to this clonotype: A much larger clone lies a single base off, so this may be a read error. The chain recombines TRBV4-2 with TRBJ2-1; possible D gene TRBD1, 6 bases. Per germline, CDR1 LGHNA and CDR2 YNFKEQ. V lost 4 bases, J lost 2 bases, and 15 bases lay in between. The CDR3 length is 16 residues. CDR3 residues: CASSPEAGDPYNEQFF. In DNA form, the CDR3 reads TGTGCCAGCAGCCCCGAAGCAGGGGACCCCTACAATGAGCAGTTCTTC.

This clonotype appeared many times. V gene TRBV3-1 combines with J gene TRBJ2-3; D is unclear. Germline assignment: CDR1 LGHDT and CDR2 YNNKEL (reference sequence). CDR3 size: 13 residues. The V and J ends lost 7 bases and 6 bases respectively, with 14 bases between them. The CDR3 protein is CASTRALSDTQYF. The CDR3 region has the DNA TGTGCCAGCACCCGGGCGCTATCGGATACGCAGTATTTT.

CDR3 in DNA: TGTGCCAGCAGCGCCACCGGGACAGGACGGACCCAGTACTTC. It codes for CASSATGTGRTQYF. V usage is TRBV7-6 and J usage is TRBJ2-5, with TRBD1 matching 8 bases. The CDR3 is 14 residues long. Germline lookup yields CDR1 SGHVS and CDR2 FNYEAQ. J was trimmed by 7 bases and V by 5 bases; bases with no gene match: 9.

This chain links TRBV6-2 or TRBV6-3 with TRBJ1-2; D gene unclear. This CDR3 has 15 residues. V lost 4 bases and J 4 bases, leaving 16 bases between the germline ends. CDR1 and CDR2 from the germline V gene are MNHEY and SVGEGT. In nucleotides, the CDR3 is TGTGCCAGCAGTTCTCGGGCTAAGGACTCCTATGGCTACACCTTC. Its protein is CASSSRAKDSYGYTF.

This clonotype has more than one count but fewer than ten. It may be a read error: a sequence one base away is much more abundant. This chain joins TRBV5-1 and TRBJ1-2; D is unclear. The length of the CDR3 is 15 residues. Germline values: CDR1 SGHRS, CDR2 YFSETQ. The CDR3 DNA reads TGCGCCGGCAGCTACGGGCCATTCGGGTTTGATGGCTACACCTTC. Amino acids: CAGSYGPFGFDGYTF.

This clonotype was detected only a few times. V is TRBV6-6 and J is TRBJ1-1; D is perhaps TRBD1 (6 bases). CDR1 is MNHNY, CDR2 SVGAGI, per germline (reference sequence). CDR3 length: 15 residues. V lost 2 bases and J lost 4, with 14 bases in between. This chain's CDR3 is CASSYMLQGGTEAFF. DNA for the CDR3: TGTGCCAGCAGTTACATGTTACAGGGAGGCACTGAAGCTTTCTTT.

The rearrangement joins TRBV7-9 to TRBJ2-3; 7 positions match TRBD1. V shed 0 bases, J shed 3 bases, and the junction held 15 bases outside the gene matches. Per germline, CDR1 SEHNR and CDR2 FQNEAQ (reference sequence). CDR3 length: 19 residues. The CDR3 spells CASSLAHYRQGVATDTQYF. CDR3 coding DNA: TGTGCCAGCAGCTTAGCGCACTACCGACAGGGAGTGGCGACAGATACGCAGTATTTT.

This clonotype was seen many times. The CDR3 region is CASSDDREAFF. DNA of the CDR3: TGTGCCAGCAGTGACGACAGGGAGGCTTTCTTT. The chain carries TRBV2 and TRBJ1-1; TRBD1 agrees at 7 bases. The CDR3 consists of 11 residues. V shed 3 bases, J shed 11 bases, and the junction held 3 bases outside the gene matches. Germline CDR1 SNHLY, CDR2 FYNNEI. Full variable domain (outside the CDR3, taken from reference TRBV2 and TRBJ1-1): EPEVTQTPSHQVTQMGQEVILRCVPISNHLYFYWYRQILGQKVEFLVSFYNNEISEKSEIFDDQFSVERPDGSNFTLKIRSTKLEDSAMYFCASSDDREAFFGQGTRLTVV.

In its sample, this clonotype was seen many times. The V and J genes are TRBV25-1 and TRBJ2-3, with a tentative D call TRBD2 (6 bases). V lost 11 bases, J lost 2 bases, and 26 bases lay in between. The CDR3 length is 17 residues. Germline values: CDR1 MGHDK, CDR2 SYGVNS. CDR3 bases: TGTGCCGTCTCAGCTATGCCTTCGGGGGTTTTCACAGATACGCAGTATTTT. Translating it yields CAVSAMPSGVFTDTQYF.

The chain carries TRBV12-3 or TRBV12-4 and TRBJ2-2; 7 nucleotides agree with TRBD2. The CDR3 has 13 amino acids. V trimming: 3 bases; J trimming: 7 bases; junction bases outside the gene matches: 2. The chain's CDR3 is CASSLKRDGELFF. The CDR3 DNA reads TGTGCCAGCAGTTTGAAGCGGGACGGGGAGCTGTTTTTT.

This clonotype came up many times. This chain links TRBV4-3 with TRBJ2-1; 14 bases fit TRBD2. Germline V CDR1 and CDR2: LGHNA, YSLEER. This CDR3 region has 16 residues. After removal of 3 bases from V and 10 bases from J, the junction contained 8 bases not matched to a gene. The CDR3 coding sequence is TGCGCCAGCAGCCAGGAGACTAGCGGGGGGGCACGGGAGCAGTTCTTC. Its translation: CASSQETSGGAREQFF.

This clonotype has a handful of counts. This could be a read error, since a much larger clone is one nucleotide away. The V gene is TRBV12-5, the J gene TRBJ2-7, with 7 nucleotides matching TRBD1. Germline V gene lookup returns CDR1 LGHNT and CDR2 FRNRAP. The CDR3 covers 14 residues. Germline trimming cut 6 bases from V and 7 bases from J; bases unmatched to any gene: 12. In nucleotides, the CDR3 is TGTGCTAGTGGGGGACAGCAACAATACAATGAGCAGTACTTC. Its translation: CASGGQQQYNEQYF.

V usage is TRBV7-9 and J usage is TRBJ1-2; the D is unclear. Trimming removed 0 bases from V and 9 bases from J, with 14 bases in between. Germline values: CDR1 SEHNR, CDR2 FQNEAQ (reference sequence). This CDR3 is built from 14 residues. The CDR3 spells CASSLARPTGSYTF. CDR3 in DNA: TGTGCCAGCAGCTTAGCGCGACCGACGGGAAGCTACACCTTC.